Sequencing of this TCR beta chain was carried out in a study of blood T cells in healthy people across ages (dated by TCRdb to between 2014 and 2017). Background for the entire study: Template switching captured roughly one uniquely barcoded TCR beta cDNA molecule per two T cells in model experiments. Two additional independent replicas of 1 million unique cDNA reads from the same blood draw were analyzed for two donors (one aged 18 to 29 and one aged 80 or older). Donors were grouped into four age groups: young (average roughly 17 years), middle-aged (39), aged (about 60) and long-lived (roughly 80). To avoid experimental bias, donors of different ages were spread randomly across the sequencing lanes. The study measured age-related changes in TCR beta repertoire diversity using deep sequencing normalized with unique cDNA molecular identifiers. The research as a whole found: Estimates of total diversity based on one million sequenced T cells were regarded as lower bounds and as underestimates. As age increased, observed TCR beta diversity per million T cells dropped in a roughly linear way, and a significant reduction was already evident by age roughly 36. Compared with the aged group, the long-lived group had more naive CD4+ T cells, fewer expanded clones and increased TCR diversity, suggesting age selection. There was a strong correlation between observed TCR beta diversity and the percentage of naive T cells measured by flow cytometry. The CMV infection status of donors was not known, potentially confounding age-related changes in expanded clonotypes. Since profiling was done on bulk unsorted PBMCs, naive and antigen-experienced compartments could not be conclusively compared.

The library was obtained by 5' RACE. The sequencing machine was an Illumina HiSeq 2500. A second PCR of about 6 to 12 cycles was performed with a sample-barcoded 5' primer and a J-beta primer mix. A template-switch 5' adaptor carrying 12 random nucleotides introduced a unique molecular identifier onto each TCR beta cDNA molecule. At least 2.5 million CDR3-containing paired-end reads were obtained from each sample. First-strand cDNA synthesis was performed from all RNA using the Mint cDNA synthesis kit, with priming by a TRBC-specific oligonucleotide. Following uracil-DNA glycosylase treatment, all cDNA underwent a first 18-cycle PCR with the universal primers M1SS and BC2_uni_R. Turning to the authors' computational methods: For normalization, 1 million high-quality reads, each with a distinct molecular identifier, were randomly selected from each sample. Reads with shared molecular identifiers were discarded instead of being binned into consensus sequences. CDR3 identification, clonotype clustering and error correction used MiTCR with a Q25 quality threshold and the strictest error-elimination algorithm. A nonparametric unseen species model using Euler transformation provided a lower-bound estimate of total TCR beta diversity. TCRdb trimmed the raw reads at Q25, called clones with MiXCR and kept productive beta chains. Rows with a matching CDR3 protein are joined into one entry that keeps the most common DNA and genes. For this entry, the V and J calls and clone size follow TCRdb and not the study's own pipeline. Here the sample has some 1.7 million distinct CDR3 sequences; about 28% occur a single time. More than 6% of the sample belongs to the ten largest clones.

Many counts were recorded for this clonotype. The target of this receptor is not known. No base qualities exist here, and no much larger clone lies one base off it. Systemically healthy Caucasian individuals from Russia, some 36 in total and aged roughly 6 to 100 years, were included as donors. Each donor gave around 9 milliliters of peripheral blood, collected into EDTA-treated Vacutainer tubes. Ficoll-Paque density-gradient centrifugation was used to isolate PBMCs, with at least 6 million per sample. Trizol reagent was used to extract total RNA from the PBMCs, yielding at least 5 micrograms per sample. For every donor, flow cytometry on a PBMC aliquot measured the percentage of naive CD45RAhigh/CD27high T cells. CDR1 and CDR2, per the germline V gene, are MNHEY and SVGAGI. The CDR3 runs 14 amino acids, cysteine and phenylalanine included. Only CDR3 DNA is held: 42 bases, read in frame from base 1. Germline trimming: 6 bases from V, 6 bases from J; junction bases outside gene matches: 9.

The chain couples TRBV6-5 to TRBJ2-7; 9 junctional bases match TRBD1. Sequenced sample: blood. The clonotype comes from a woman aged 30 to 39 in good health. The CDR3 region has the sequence CASRWTGEGSEQYF. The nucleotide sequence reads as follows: TGTGCCAGCAGATGGACAGGGGAAGGGTCCGAGCAGTACTTC.